This T cell receptor beta chain was documented in a study of blood T cells in healthy people across ages. Broader study findings: Long-lived donors exceeded aged donors in naive CD4+ cells and diversity.

This CDR3 region has 17 residues. V shed 4 bases and J 2 bases; nucleotides not matched to a gene: 9. Germline CDR1 reads LGHNT; CDR2 reads FRNRAP. The use of a sample-barcoded 5' primer and a J-beta primer mix characterized a second PCR of roughly 6 to 11 cycles. MiXCR, applied by TCRdb to the 5' RACE reads, yields one record per CDR3 protein. The table records fewer than 2,000,000 distinct CDR3 sequences, more than 35% of them present only once. Details on this clonotype: Its specificity is unknown.

Sequencing was done on a sample of blood. V usage is TRBV12-5 and J usage is TRBJ2-3; 10 bases fit TRBD1. This TCR was recovered from a human donor in good health. The CDR3: CASGSWDRGFDTDTQYF. The CDR3 coding sequence is TGTGCTAGTGGTTCGTGGGACAGGGGATTTGACACAGATACGCAGTATTTT. Together with reference TRBV12-5 and TRBJ2-3, the CDR3 gives the full variable domain: DARVTQTPRHKVTEMGQEVTMRCQPILGHNTVFWYRQTMMQGLELLAYFRNRAPLDDSGMPKDRFSAEMPDATLATLKIQPSEPRDSAVYFCASGSWDRGFDTDTQYFGPGTRLTVL.